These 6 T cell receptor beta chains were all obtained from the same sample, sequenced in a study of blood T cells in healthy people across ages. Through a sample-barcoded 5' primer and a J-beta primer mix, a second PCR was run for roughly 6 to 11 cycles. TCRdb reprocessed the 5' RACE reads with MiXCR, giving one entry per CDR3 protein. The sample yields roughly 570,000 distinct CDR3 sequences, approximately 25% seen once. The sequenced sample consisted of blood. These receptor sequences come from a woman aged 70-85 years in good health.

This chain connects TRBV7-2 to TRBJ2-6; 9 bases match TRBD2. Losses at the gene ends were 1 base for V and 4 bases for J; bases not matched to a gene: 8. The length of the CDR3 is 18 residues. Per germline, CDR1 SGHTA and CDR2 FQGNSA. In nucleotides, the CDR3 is TGTGCCAGCAGCTTAGTGGCTAGCGGGGTCTCAGGGGCCAACGTCCTGACTTTC. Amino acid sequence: CASSLVASGVSGANVLTF.

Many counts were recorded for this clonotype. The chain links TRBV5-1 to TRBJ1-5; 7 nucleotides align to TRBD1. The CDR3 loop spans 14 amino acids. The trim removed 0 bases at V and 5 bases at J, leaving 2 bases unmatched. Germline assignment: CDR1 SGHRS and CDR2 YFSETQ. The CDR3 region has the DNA TGCGCCAGCAGCTTGGAAGGGGGCGATCAGCCCCAGCATTTT. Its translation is CASSLEGGDQPQHF.

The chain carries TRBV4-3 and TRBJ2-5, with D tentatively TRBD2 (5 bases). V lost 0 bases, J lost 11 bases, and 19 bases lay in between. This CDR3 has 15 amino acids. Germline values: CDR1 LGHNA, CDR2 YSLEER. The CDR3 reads CASSQDPGSPREQYF. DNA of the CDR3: TGCGCCAGCAGCCAAGATCCGGGCAGCCCTAGGGAGCAGTACTTC.

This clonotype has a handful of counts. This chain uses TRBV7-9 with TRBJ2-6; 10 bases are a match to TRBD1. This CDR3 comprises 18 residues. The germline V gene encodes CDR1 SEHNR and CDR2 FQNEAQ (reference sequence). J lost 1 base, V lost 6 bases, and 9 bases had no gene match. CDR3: CASSPPGDRGSGANVLTF. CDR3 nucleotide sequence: TGTGCCAGCAGTCCACCGGGGGACAGGGGTTCTGGGGCCAACGTCCTGACTTTC. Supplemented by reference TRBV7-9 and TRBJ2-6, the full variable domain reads DTGVSQNPRHKITKRGQNVTFRCDPISEHNRLYWYRQTLGQGPEFLTYFQNEAQLEKSRLLSDRFSAERPKGSFSTLEIQRTEQGDSAMYLCASSPPGDRGSGANVLTFGAGSRLTVL.

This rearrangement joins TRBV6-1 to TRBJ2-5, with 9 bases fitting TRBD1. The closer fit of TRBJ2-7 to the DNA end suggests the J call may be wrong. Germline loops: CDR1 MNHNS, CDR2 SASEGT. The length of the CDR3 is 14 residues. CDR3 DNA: TGTGCCAGCAGTGAACAGGGACAGGGTTACGAGCAGTACTTC. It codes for CASSEQGQGYEQYF.

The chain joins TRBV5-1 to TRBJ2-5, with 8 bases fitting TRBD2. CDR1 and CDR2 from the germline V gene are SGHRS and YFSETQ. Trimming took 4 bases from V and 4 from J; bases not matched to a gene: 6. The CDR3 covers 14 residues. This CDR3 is CASSQGLVRETQYF. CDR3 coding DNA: TGCGCCAGCAGCCAGGGACTAGTGAGAGAGACCCAGTACTTC.